Listed below are T cell receptor beta chains from one sample, sequenced in a study of beta chain features in type 1 diabetes. The protocol was immunoSEQ multiplex PCR, while the TCRdb copy is restricted to in-frame clones and leaves out a portion. The sample comprises under 400,000 clones, roughly 12% of which are singletons, and about 0.01% rests with the top ten. Sequenced: naive CD4+ T cells from blood. These receptors all stem from a young woman with type 1 diabetes. CDR3s include the opening cysteine and the closing phenylalanine or tryptophan. A D gene is named only where the DNA matches it firmly. Rows give clone size only sometimes, using once, few, many, or a class for an expanded clone.

V gene	D gene	clone size	J gene	CDR3 protein	CDR3 DNA
TRBV7-2	TRBD2	-	TRBJ2-5	CASSSKRGAYQETQYF	TGTGCCAGCAGCTCAAAGCGGGGGGCTTACCAAGAGACCCAGTACTTC
TRBV11-2	-	few	TRBJ2-7	CASSPRPGADEQYF	TGTGCCAGCAGCCCCCGGCCAGGGGCTGACGAGCAGTACTTC
TRBV7-2	TRBD2	-	TRBJ2-3	CASSLGPSGGADTQYF	TGTGCCAGCAGCTTAGGTCCTAGCGGGGGGGCAGATACGCAGTATTTT
TRBV19	-	few	TRBJ1-5	CATSLWGQPNQPQHF	TGTGCCACCTCTTTATGGGGCCAGCCCAATCAGCCCCAGCATTTT
TRBV7-9	-	few	TRBJ2-5	CASSTGVAAKETQYF	TGTGCCAGCAGCACCGGGGTAGCGGCGAAAGAGACCCAGTACTTC
TRBV6-5	TRBD2	-	TRBJ2-5	CASSYSKVAGRETQYF	TGTGCCAGCAGTTACTCGAAGGTAGCGGGGAGGGAGACCCAGTACTTC
TRBV6-6	TRBD2	few	TRBJ2-3	CASSGTSGGGDTQYF	TGTGCCAGCAGTGGGACTAGCGGGGGCGGGGATACGCAGTATTTT
TRBV4-3	-	-	TRBJ1-1	CASSQVDRLNTEAFF	TGCGCCAGCAGCCAAGTTGACAGGCTGAACACTGAAGCTTTCTTT
TRBV4-2	TRBD2	few	TRBJ2-7	CASSRRSGDSSYEQYF	TGTGCCAGCAGCAGACGGAGCGGGGATAGCTCCTACGAGCAGTACTTC
TRBV11-2	-	few	TRBJ2-5	CASSRHSAGQYF	TGTGCCAGCAGCCGCCATTCAGCGGGCCAGTACTTC
TRBV25-1	-	-	TRBJ1-2	CASGGTVYGYTF	TGTGCCAGCGGGGGGACCGTCTATGGCTACACCTTC
TRBV28	-	-	TRBJ1-5	CASSSGYNQPQHF	TGTGCCAGCAGTTCAGGGTACAATCAGCCCCAGCATTTT
TRBV7-2	-	few	TRBJ1-2	CASSFDGLLGYTF	TGTGCCAGCAGCTTTGATGGTCTGCTAGGCTACACCTTC
TRBV5-1	TRBD1	few	TRBJ2-6	CAGSQGTGANVLTF	TGCGCCGGATCACAGGGGACTGGGGCCAACGTCCTGACTTTC
TRBV5-4	-	-	TRBJ2-2	CASSLVQGGTGELFF	TGTGCCAGCAGCTTGGTACAGGGTGGCACCGGGGAGCTGTTTTTT
TRBV9	-	few	TRBJ2-1	CASSVPGQYNEQFF	TGTGCCAGCAGCGTACCTGGACAGTACAATGAGCAGTTCTTC
TRBV4-3	-	few	TRBJ1-5	CASSKRADPYSNQPQHF	TGCGCCAGCAGTAAGAGGGCGGACCCCTATAGCAATCAGCCCCAGCATTTT